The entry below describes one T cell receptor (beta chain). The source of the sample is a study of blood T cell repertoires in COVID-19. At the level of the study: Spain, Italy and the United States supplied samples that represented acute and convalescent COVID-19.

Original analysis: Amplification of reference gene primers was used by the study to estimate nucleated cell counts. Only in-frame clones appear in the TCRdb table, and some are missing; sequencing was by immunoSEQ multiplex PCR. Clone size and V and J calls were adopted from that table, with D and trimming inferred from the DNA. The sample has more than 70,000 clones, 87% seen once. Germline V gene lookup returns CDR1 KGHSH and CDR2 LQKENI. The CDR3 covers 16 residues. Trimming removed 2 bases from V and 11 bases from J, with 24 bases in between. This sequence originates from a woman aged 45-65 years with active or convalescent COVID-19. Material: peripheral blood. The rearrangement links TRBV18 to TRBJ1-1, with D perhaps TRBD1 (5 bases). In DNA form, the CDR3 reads TGTGCCAGCTCACCATCTGTTCAGGCGGGGGAGGTTGGGGCTTTCTTT. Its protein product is CASSPSVQAGEVGAFF.